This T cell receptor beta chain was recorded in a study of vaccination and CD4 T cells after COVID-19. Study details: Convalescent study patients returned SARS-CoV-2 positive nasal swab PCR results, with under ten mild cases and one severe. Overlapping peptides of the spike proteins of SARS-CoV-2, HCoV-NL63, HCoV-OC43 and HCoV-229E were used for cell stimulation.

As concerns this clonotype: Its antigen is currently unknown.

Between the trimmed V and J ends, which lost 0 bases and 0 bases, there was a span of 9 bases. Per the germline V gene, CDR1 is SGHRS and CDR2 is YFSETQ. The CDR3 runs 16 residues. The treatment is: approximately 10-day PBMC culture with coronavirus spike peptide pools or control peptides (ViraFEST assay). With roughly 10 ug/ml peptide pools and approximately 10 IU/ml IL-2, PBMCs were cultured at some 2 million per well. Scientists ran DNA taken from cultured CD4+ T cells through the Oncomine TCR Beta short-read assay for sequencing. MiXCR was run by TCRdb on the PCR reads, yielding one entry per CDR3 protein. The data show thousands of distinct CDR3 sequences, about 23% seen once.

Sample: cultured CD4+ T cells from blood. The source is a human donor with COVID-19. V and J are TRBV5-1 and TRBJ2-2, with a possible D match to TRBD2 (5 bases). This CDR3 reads CASSLGGNANTGELFF. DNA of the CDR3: TGCGCCAGCAGCTTGGGAGGGAACGCGAACACCGGGGAGCTGTTTTTT. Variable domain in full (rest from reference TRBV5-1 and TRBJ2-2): KAGVTQTPRYLIKTRGQQVTLSCSPISGHRSVSWYQQTPGQGLQFLFEYFSETQRNKGNFPGRFSGRQFSNSRSEMNVSTLELGDSALYLCASSLGGNANTGELFFGEGSRLTVL.